These 15 T cell receptor beta chains originate from one sample sequenced in a study of T-cell reconstitution after alpha-beta-depleted transplantation in children. It was with unique molecular identifiers that the TCRbeta library was prepared. One entry per CDR3 protein, called by TCRdb with MiXCR from the PCR reads. The sample yields about 830,000 distinct CDR3 sequences, roughly 16% seen once. This material consisted of PBMCs, mostly from graft donor cells, taken 360 days after TCRalphabeta/CD19-depleted stem cell transplant. These receptors originate from a male patient younger than 18 who had a stem cell transplant for acute lymphoblastic leukemia, so the T cells may come from the graft donor.

The chain carries TRBV5-1 and TRBJ2-1; D is ambiguous. The germline V and J ends were trimmed by 2 bases and 10 bases, with 10 bases remaining between them. From germline, CDR1 is SGHRS and CDR2 YFSETQ. CDR3 size: 12 residues. For the CDR3, the DNA is TGCGCCAGCAGCTTCTCGGTCTACGAGCAGTTCTTC. It translates to CASSFSVYEQFF.

There are many counts of this clonotype. Here the CDR3 reads CSVEWDTTDTQYF. CDR3 sequence (DNA): TGCAGCGTTGAGTGGGACACCACAGATACGCAGTATTTT. The chain carries TRBV29-1 and TRBJ2-3, with D possibly matching TRBD1 (6 bases). Germline V gene sequence: CDR1 SQVTM, CDR2 ANQGSEA. This CDR3 has 13 residues. Trimming cost V 3 bases and J 2 bases, with 9 bases left between them.

This clonotype was recorded many times. The chain employs TRBV6-4 and TRBJ2-1; TRBD2 matches 10 bases. The V gene's germline CDR1 is MRHNA and CDR2 SNTAGT. This CDR3 region has 14 residues. Unmatched junction bases numbered 5, after V lost 4 bases and J lost 8 bases. CDR3 bases: TGTGCCAGCAGTGCGGCTAGCGGGAGCTATGAGCAGTTCTTC. Protein product: CASSAASGSYEQFF.

The sample holds a few counts of this clonotype. The rearrangement links TRBV27 to TRBJ2-3; maybe TRBD2 (6 bases). Trimming shortened V by 7 bases and J by 3 bases, and 17 bases separated the two germline ends. This CDR3 spans 15 amino acids. Germline CDR1 MNHEY, CDR2 SMNVEV (reference sequence). The CDR3 loop reads CASNRGGPITDTQYF. For the CDR3, the DNA is TGTGCCAGCAATCGAGGAGGGCCGATTACAGATACGCAGTATTTT.

The chain employs TRBV12-3 or TRBV12-4 and TRBJ1-1, with TRBD1 as a possible D gene (5 bases). The V end lost 3 bases, the J end lost 3 bases, and 14 bases lay between the germline ends. CDR3 length: 15 residues. In nucleotides, the CDR3 is TGTGCCAGCAGTTTTTGGGACGCGAGGGACACTGAAGCTTTCTTT. This translates into CASSFWDARDTEAFF.

The chain combines TRBV4-1 with TRBJ2-5; 7 bases map to TRBD1. V shed 5 bases and J 3 bases; nucleotides not matched to a gene: 6. Germline V gene sequence: CDR1 MGHRA, CDR2 YSYEKL. This CDR3 has 14 residues. CDR3: CASSSTGLEETQYF. The CDR3 DNA reads TGCGCCAGCAGCTCGACAGGGCTTGAAGAGACCCAGTACTTC.

This clonotype was counted only a few times. The chain is built from TRBV12-3 or TRBV12-4 and TRBJ2-5, with D possibly TRBD1 on 6 matching bases. The CDR3 is 14 amino acids. Trimming pared 2 bases from V and 1 base from J, leaving 8 bases between. The CDR3 DNA reads as TGTGCCAGCAGTTTACGACAGGCCCAAGAGACCCAGTACTTC. The encoded protein is CASSLRQAQETQYF.

In its sample, this clonotype was seen a few times. The chain has TRBV13 and TRBJ2-1; 8 nucleotides agree with TRBD2. Trimming removed 1 base from V and 0 bases from J; junction bases left unmatched: 14. The germline V gene has CDR1 PRHDT and CDR2 FYEKMQ (reference sequence). This CDR3 has 20 residues. This CDR3 is CASSLVGGTRLLSSYNEQFF. CDR3 bases: TGTGCCAGCAGCTTAGTAGGGGGGACTAGACTTTTGAGCTCCTACAATGAGCAGTTCTTC. Using reference TRBV13 and TRBJ2-1 for the parts outside the CDR3, the full variable domain is AAGVIQSPRHLIKEKRETATLKCYPIPRHDTVYWYQQGPGQDPQFLISFYEKMQSDKGSIPDRFSAQQFSDYHSELNMSSLELGDSALYFCASSLVGGTRLLSSYNEQFFGPGTRLTVL.

The chain recombines TRBV5-1 with TRBJ1-1; weak D call: TRBD1 (6 bases). This CDR3 region has 13 residues. Trimming left V 1 base short and J 6 bases short, with 10 bases between. CDR1 SGHRS and CDR2 YFSETQ come from the germline V gene. The CDR3 nucleotides are TGCGCCAGCAGCTTGTTGCGGGGGCCTGAAGCTTTCTTT. It encodes CASSLLRGPEAFF.

CDR3 nucleotide sequence: TGTGCCAGCAGCTTAGCAGGGCCGGCGGGGCAGTTCTTC. Translating gives CASSLAGPAGQFF. This chain links TRBV7-2 with TRBJ2-1; the D gene is possibly TRBD2 (5 bases). Trimming left V 0 bases short and J 12 bases short, with 12 bases between. Germline V lookup: CDR1 SGHTA, CDR2 FQGNSA. This CDR3 is 13 amino acids long.

Note on this clonotype: The conserved final phenylalanine or tryptophan is absent from the CDR3, which likely points to a read error. V gene TRBV29-1 combines with J gene TRBJ2-2; D not certain. The CDR3 sequence is 13 residues long. Germline loops: CDR1 SQVTM, CDR2 ANQGSEA. V was cut by 4 bases and J by 0 bases, with 6 bases left in between. CDR3 in amino acids: CSVVSPNTGELFY. Here the CDR3 DNA reads TGCAGCGTTGTCTCTCCGAACACCGGGGAGCTGTTTTAT.

The chain recombines TRBV30 with TRBJ2-7; no clear D. The CDR3 length is 12 residues. The V end lost 3 bases, the J end lost 5 bases, and 11 bases lay between the germline ends. Germline CDR1 and CDR2: GTSNPN and SVGIG (reference sequence). The CDR3, as DNA: TGTGCCTGGAGCGAAGGGTCGGACGAGCAGTACTTC. Its translation: CAWSEGSDEQYF.

The chain has TRBV15 and TRBJ1-4, with unresolved D. The V gene's germline CDR1 is LNHNV and CDR2 YYDKDF (reference sequence). The CDR3 loop spans 14 amino acids. With 1 base removed from V and 8 bases from J, the gap between germline ends came to 11 bases. For the CDR3, the DNA is TGTGCCACCAGCAGAGGTTGGCAGTCGGAAAAACTGTTTTTT. It translates to CATSRGWQSEKLFF.

V gene TRBV5-6 combines with J gene TRBJ2-5; D is undetermined. Germline V gene sequence: CDR1 SGHDT, CDR2 YYEEEE. Trimming removed 4 bases at V and 1 base at J, with 11 bases between. This CDR3 has 14 residues. CDR3 sequence (DNA): TGTGCCAGCAGCCTCGCGCTCCTCCAAGAGACCCAGTACTTC. Translation: CASSLALLQETQYF.

The CDR3 is CASSDQGDEQFF. The CDR3 DNA reads TGTGCCAGCAGTGACCAGGGCGATGAGCAGTTCTTC. The rearrangement links TRBV6-4 to TRBJ2-1; maybe TRBD1 (5 bases). V was pared by 2 bases and J by 8 bases, with 7 bases between. The CDR3 is 12 amino acids. The germline CDR1 and CDR2 sequences are MRHNA and SNTAGT.